A single sample gave rise to the 5 T cell receptor beta chains below, sequenced in a study of shared clonotypes between healthy human individuals. Sequencing was performed with immunoSEQ multiplex PCR; in TCRdb, only in-frame clones are kept and a portion is missing. Found here are some 2,500,000 clones, more than 85% of them singletons; the top ten hold about 0.34%. Source material: naive CD4+ T cells from PBMCs. The subset here: CD45RA+ positively selected. Receptor source: a man between 18 and 29 years old in good health. Some clones in this sample may be carry-over from other donors' samples.

This clone was detected a few times. The chain has TRBV5-1 and TRBJ1-2, with D hard to call. The CDR3 loop spans 14 amino acids. Germline assignment: CDR1 SGHRS and CDR2 YFSETQ. V was clipped by 5 bases and J by 2 bases, with 13 bases between them. CDR3 amino acids: CASSPSTPNYGYTF. In DNA form, the CDR3 reads TGCGCCAGCAGTCCCTCGACACCGAACTATGGCTACACCTTC.

The chain joins TRBV15 to TRBJ2-3; D is unclear. The CDR3 extends over 14 amino acids. CDR1 is LNHNV and CDR2 is YYDKDF in the germline V gene (reference sequence). V lost 1 base and J lost 0, with 5 bases in between. Here the CDR3 reads CATSRGFSTDTQYF. CDR3 coding DNA: TGTGCCACCAGCAGAGGGTTTAGCACAGATACGCAGTATTTT.

The rearrangement links TRBV18 to TRBJ1-5; tentatively, D is TRBD1 (5 bases). Trimming pared 6 bases from V and 0 bases from J, leaving 15 bases between. The germline gives CDR1 KGHSH, CDR2 LQKENI. The CDR3 has 16 residues. The CDR3 sequence is CASSPTGAYSNQPQHF. CDR3 sequence (DNA): TGTGCCAGCTCTCCTACAGGCGCTTATAGCAATCAGCCCCAGCATTTT.

The genes are TRBV7-9 and TRBJ2-1; TRBD2 matches 12 bases. The germline V gene encodes CDR1 SEHNR and CDR2 FQNEAQ (reference sequence). There are 16 residues in the CDR3. The junction had 4 bases not matched to a gene; V was cut back by 2 bases and J by 5 bases. This chain's CDR3 is CASSLPSGRADNEQFF. DNA for the CDR3: TGTGCCAGCAGCTTACCTAGCGGGAGGGCCGACAATGAGCAGTTCTTC.

V and J are TRBV10-3 and TRBJ1-5; maybe TRBD1 (5 bases). The V gene lost 3 bases and the J gene lost 0 bases, with 12 bases spanning the gap. The CDR3 covers 16 residues. CDR1 and CDR2 from the germline V gene are ENHRY and SYGVKD. The CDR3 protein is CAISDPHGGSNQPQHF. The CDR3 DNA reads TGTGCCATCAGTGACCCCCATGGGGGTAGCAATCAGCCCCAGCATTTT.